This TCR beta chain was obtained from a study of blood T cell repertoires in COVID-19. Per the authors' pipeline: Amplification with reference gene primers provided the estimates of nucleated cell counts. Clones were sequenced by immunoSEQ multiplex PCR, and TCRdb holds only the in-frame ones, with some missing. V and J calls and clone size follow that table, whereas D and trimming were derived from the DNA. The sample consists of 85,000 to 100,000 clones, about nine tenths of them appearing once. CDR3 size: 15 residues. V gene TRBV21-1 combines with J gene TRBJ1-1; the D segment call TRBD1 is taken from the table without a DNA check. TRBV21-1 is a pseudogene segment. Material for sequencing was peripheral blood. The source is a man aged 55 to 70 with acute or convalescent COVID-19. CDR3 nucleotide sequence: TGTGCCAGCAGCTCCCAACAGGGTTACTGGAAAGTGGCTTTCTTT. Encoded protein: CASSSQQGYWKVAFF.